This TCR beta chain was sequenced in a study of Ad26.COV2.S vaccination and SARS-CoV-2 variants. Only in-frame clones appear in the TCRdb table, and some are missing; sequencing was by immunoSEQ multiplex PCR. The table records some 350,000 clones, 90% of them present only once. Treatment defined: around 19 received Ad26.COV2.S at low or high dose, single or two shots; 5 received placebo; per-sample allocation not given. Repertoires come from day 63 after the first vaccine or placebo injection. Study conclusions and caveats: Non-spike TCR breadth was similar in vaccine and placebo recipients.

As to this clone: Its antigen is still unknown.

The CDR3 covers 19 residues. Trimming took off 0 bases at V and 0 bases at J, with 20 bases between the two ends. Germline loops: CDR1 SGHTA, CDR2 FQGNSA. The receptor comes from a person between 18 and 60 years old who received the Ad26.COV2.S COVID-19 vaccine or a placebo. The starting material was peripheral blood, obtained in a trial of Ad26.COV2.S vaccine versus placebo. This chain uses TRBV7-2 with TRBJ1-1, with D possibly TRBD1 on 5 matching bases. The CDR3 DNA reads TGTGCCAGCAGCTTAGCACAGGAGACCCTTAAGGACATGAACACTGAAGCTTTCTTT. Translated: CASSLAQETLKDMNTEAFF.